A selection of T cell receptor beta chains follows, all from one sample in a study of cytomegalovirus exposure and HLA in healthy donors. Assay used: immunoSEQ multiplex PCR; TCRdb lists only in-frame clones, some missing. This sample has 100,000 to 150,000 clones, with about 70% found just once. The sequenced material came from PBMCs. Every receptor here comes from a woman aged 60-70 years in good health and CMV-seropositive. Each CDR3 is given with its conserved first and last residue. D genes are given only for firm matches. Size is stated for part of the rows, as once, few or many counts, or as a class when the clone is expanded.

D: .; V: TRBV7-2; J: TRBJ1-4; size: .; CDR3: CASSYRIRDEKLFF; DNA: TGTGCCAGCAGCTACAGGATTAGGGATGAAAAACTGTTTTTT
D: TRBD2; V: TRBV11-2; J: TRBJ2-1; size: .; CDR3: CASSFIAGVGNEQFF; DNA: TGTGCCAGCAGCTTTATAGCGGGAGTAGGCAATGAGCAGTTCTTC
D: TRBD2; V: TRBV7-2; J: TRBJ2-1; size: .; CDR3: CASSLRAGDNEQFF; DNA: TGTGCCAGCAGCTTACGAGCGGGGGACAATGAGCAGTTCTTC
D: .; V: TRBV7-2; J: TRBJ1-1; size: .; CDR3: CASSLRVSLNTEAFF; DNA: TGTGCCAGCAGCTTACGAGTTTCCCTGAACACTGAAGCTTTCTTT
D: .; V: TRBV19; J: TRBJ2-6; size: once; CDR3: CASKRGSGANVLTF; DNA: TGTGCCAGTAAACGGGGCTCTGGGGCCAACGTCCTGACTTTC
D: .; V: TRBV7-6; J: TRBJ2-5; size: .; CDR3: CASSLSGLQETQYF; DNA: TGTGCCAGCAGCTTAAGTGGGCTCCAAGAGACCCAGTACTTC
D: TRBD2; V: TRBV5-4; J: TRBJ2-5; size: .; CDR3: CASSSGLAGGSQETQYF; DNA: TGTGCCAGCAGCTCGGGACTAGCGGGTGGAAGTCAAGAGACCCAGTACTTC
D: .; V: TRBV7-2; J: TRBJ2-7; size: few; CDR3: CASSRDNAKTGSEQYF; DNA: TGTGCCAGCAGCCGGGACAATGCAAAAACAGGATCCGAGCAGTACTTC
D: .; V: TRBV7-2; J: TRBJ2-5; size: .; CDR3: CASSLTFQETQYF; DNA: TGTGCCAGCAGCTTGACTTTTCAAGAGACCCAGTACTTC
D: .; V: TRBV28; J: TRBJ2-5; size: .; CDR3: CASSLRQVTKAQYF; DNA: TGTGCCAGCAGTTTGAGACAGGTCACAAAGGCCCAGTACTTC